This T cell receptor beta chain was profiled in a study of lymphopenia after photon versus proton radiotherapy. Study-level findings and limits: Photon-treated patients lost naive T cells and TCR diversity; proton-treated stayed stable.

The repertoire was sequenced with immunoSEQ multiplex PCR; TCRdb's copy has only in-frame clones and lacks some. The sample lists about 50,000 clones, under 95% seen once, with 15% to 20% in the top ten. CDR1 and CDR2 (germline): SGHRS, YFSETQ. There are 13 residues in the CDR3. V was shortened by 5 bases and J by 1 base, with 10 bases between the two germline ends. Comments on this clone: Antigen specificity is unknown.

Sequenced material: peripheral blood, taken from a patient treated with photon-based radiotherapy. This sequence was found in a woman aged 40 to 49 with cholangiocarcinoma. V and J are TRBV5-1 and TRBJ2-7; D may be TRBD1 (6 bases). CDR3 DNA sequence: TGCGCCAGCAGACCTACAGGGTCCTACGAGCAGTACTTC. Its protein product is CASRPTGSYEQYF.